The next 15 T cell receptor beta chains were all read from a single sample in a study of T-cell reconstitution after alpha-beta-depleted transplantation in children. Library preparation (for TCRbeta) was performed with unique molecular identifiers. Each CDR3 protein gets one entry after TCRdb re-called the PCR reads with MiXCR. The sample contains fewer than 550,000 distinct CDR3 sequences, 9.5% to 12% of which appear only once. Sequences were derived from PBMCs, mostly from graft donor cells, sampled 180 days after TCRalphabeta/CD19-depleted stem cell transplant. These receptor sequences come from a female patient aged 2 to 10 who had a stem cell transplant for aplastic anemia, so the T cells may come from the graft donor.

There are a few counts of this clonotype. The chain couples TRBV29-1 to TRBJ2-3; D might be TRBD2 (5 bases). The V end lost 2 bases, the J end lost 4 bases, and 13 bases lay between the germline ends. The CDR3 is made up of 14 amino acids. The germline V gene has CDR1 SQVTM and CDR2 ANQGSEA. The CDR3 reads CSVEQLARADTQYF. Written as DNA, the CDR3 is TGCAGCGTTGAACAGCTAGCTCGGGCAGATACGCAGTATTTT.

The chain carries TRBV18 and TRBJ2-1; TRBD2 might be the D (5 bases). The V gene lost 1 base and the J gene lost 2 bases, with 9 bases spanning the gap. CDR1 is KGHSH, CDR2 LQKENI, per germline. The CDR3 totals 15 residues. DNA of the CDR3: TGTGCCAGCTCACCACGGAGCGGACCCTACAATGAGCAGTTCTTC. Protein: CASSPRSGPYNEQFF.

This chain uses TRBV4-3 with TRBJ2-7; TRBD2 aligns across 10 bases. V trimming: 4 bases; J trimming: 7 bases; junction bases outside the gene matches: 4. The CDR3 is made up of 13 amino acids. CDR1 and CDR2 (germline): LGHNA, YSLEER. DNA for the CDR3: TGCGCCAGCAGCCCGGGACTAGCGAGGGAGCAGTACTTC. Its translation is CASSPGLAREQYF.

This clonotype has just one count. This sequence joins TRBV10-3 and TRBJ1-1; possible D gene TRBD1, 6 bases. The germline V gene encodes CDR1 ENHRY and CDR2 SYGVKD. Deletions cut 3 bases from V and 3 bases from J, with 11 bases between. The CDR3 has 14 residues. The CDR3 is CAISEPNRDTEAFF. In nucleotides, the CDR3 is TGTGCCATCAGTGAACCTAACAGGGACACTGAAGCTTTCTTT.

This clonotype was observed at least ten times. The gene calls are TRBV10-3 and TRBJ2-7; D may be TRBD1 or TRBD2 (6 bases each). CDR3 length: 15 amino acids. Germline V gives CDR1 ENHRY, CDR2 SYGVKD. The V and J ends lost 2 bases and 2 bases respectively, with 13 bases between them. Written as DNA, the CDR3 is TGTGCCATCAGTGAGCAGGCAGGGGAGGCCTACGAGCAGTACTTC. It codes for CAISEQAGEAYEQYF.

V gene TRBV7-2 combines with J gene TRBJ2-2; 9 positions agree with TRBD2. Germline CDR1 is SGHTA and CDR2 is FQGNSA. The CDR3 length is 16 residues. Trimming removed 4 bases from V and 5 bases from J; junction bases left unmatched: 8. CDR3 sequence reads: CASSSHAGLATGELFF. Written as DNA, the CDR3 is TGTGCCAGCAGCTCCCACGCGGGACTAGCAACCGGGGAGCTGTTTTTT.

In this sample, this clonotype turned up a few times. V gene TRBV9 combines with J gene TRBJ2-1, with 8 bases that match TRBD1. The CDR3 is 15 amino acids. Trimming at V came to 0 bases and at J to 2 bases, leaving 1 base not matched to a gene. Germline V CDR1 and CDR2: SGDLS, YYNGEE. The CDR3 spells CASSVGQGPYNEQFF. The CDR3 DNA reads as TGTGCCAGCAGCGTAGGACAGGGGCCCTACAATGAGCAGTTCTTC.

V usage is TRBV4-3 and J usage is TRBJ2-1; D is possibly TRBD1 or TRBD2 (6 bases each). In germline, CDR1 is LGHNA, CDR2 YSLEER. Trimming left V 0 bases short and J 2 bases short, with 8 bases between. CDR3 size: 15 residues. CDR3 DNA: TGCGCCAGCAGCCAAGAGCGGGACACCTACAATGAGCAGTTCTTC. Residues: CASSQERDTYNEQFF.

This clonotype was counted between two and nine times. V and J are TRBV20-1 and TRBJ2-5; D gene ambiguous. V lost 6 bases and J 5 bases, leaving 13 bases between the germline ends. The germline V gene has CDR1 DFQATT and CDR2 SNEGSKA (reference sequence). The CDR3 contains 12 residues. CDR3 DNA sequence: TGCAGTGCCCCCGACCCTGGGGAGACCCAGTACTTC. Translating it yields CSAPDPGETQYF.

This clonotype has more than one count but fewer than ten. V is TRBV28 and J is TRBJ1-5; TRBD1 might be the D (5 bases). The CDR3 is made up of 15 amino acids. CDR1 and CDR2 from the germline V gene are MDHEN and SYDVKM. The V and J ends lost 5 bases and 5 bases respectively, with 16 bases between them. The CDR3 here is CASSRPVGRDQPQHF. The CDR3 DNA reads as TGTGCCAGCAGTCGACCGGTGGGGCGGGATCAGCCCCAGCATTTT.

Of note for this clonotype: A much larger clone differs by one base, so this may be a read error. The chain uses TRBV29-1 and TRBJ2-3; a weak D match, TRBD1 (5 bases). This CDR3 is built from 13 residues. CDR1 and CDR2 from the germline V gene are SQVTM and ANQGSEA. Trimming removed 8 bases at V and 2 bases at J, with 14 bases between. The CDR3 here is CSPSGRLTDTQYF. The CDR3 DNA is TGCAGCCCCTCAGGGCGGCTCACAGATACGCAGTATTTT.

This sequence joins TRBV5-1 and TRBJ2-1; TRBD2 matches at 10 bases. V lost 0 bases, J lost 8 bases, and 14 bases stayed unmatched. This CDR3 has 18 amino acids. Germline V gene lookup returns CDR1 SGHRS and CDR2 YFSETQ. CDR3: CASSLAWGAGTSAHEQFF. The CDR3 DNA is TGCGCCAGCAGCTTGGCTTGGGGGGCCGGGACTAGCGCCCATGAGCAGTTCTTC.

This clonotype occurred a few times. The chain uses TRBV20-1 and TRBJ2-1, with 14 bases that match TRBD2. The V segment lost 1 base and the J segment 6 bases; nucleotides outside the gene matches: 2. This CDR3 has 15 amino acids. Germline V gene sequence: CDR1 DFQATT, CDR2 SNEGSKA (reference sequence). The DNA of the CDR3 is TGCAGTGCTAGAGTGACTAGCGGGAGGGGCAATGAGCAGTTCTTC. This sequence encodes CSARVTSGRGNEQFF.

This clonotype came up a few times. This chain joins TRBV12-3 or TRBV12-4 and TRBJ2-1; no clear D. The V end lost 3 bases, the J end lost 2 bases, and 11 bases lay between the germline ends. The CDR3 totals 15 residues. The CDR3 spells CASSLGQAPYNEQFF. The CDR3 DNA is TGTGCCAGCAGTTTGGGCCAGGCCCCCTACAATGAGCAGTTCTTC.

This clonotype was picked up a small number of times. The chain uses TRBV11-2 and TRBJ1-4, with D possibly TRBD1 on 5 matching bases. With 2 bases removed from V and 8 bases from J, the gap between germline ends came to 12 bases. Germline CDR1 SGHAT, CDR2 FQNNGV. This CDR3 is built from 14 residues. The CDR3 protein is CASSLQGSGEKLFF. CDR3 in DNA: TGTGCCAGCAGCTTACAGGGTTCGGGAGAAAAACTGTTTTTT. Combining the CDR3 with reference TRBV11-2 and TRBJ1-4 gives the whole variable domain EAGVAQSPRYKIIEKRQSVAFWCNPISGHATLYWYQQILGQGPKLLIQFQNNGVVDDSQLPKDRFSAERLKGVDSTLKIQPAKLEDSAVYLCASSLQGSGEKLFFGSGTQLSVL.